This TCR beta chain was found in a study of blood T cell repertoires in COVID-19. CDR3 size: 18 residues. Germline CDR1 and CDR2: LGHNA and YNFKEQ. The trim removed 0 bases at V and 5 bases at J, leaving 7 bases unmatched. This clone was observed once. Measured with immunoSEQ multiplex PCR; TCRdb has only the in-frame clones, and not every one. The sample holds around 62,000 clones, 85% seen once. The chain links TRBV4-2 to TRBJ2-5; 15 bases are shared with TRBD2. The origin of this receptor is a man aged 45-60 years with acute or convalescent COVID-19. The sequencing input was peripheral blood. CDR3 DNA: TGTGCCAGCAGCCAAGAGGAGGGACTAGCGGGGGGCGTGGAGACCCAGTACTTC. Residues: CASSQEEGLAGGVETQYF.